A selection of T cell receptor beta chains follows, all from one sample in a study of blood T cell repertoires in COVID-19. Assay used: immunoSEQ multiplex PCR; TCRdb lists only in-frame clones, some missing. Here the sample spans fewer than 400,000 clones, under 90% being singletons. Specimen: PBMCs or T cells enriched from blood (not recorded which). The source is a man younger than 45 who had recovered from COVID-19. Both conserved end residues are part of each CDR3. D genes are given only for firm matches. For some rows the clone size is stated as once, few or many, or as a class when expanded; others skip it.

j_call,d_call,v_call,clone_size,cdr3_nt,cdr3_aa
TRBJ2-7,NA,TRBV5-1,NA,TGCGCCAGCAGCTTGGCGACGGGACTCATAGGCCCCTACGAGCAGTACTTC,CASSLATGLIGPYEQYF
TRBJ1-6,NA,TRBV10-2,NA,TGCGCCAGCAGTGATGGGCAGAGCTCCTATAATTCACCCCTCCACTTT,CASSDGQSSYNSPLHF
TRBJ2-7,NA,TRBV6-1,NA,TGTGCCAGCAGTGAGGAACCCGGACAGACTTTGGGGCAGTACTTC,CASSEEPGQTLGQYF
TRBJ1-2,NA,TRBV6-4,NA,TGTGCCAGCACTGCTGGGTCAGGGGTTGGTGGCTACACCTTC,CASTAGSGVGGYTF
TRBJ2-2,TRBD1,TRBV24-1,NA,TGTGCCACCTCGGACAGGTTAAGCACCGGGGAGCTGTTTTTT,CATSDRLSTGELFF
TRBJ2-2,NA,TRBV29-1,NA,TGCAGCGCCCGACAGTTTGTGAACACCGGGGAGCTGTTTTTT,CSARQFVNTGELFF
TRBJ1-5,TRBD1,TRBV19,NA,TGTGCCAGTAGTATTTGGGGGGACAGGGGTCAGCCCCAGCATTTT,CASSIWGDRGQPQHF
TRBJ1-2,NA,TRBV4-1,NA,TGCGCCAGCAGCTCATTGGGGGGAATCAACTATGGCTACACCTTC,CASSSLGGINYGYTF
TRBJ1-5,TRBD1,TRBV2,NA,TGTGCCAGCACCAAAGGACAGGGCAATCAGCCCCAGCATTTT,CASTKGQGNQPQHF
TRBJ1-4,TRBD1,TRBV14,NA,TGTGCCAGCAGCCGAAAAGGGACAGGGATTTCTGAAAAACTGTTTTTT,CASSRKGTGISEKLFF
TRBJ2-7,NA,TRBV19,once,TGTGCCAGTAGTATAGATCATATCGGGAGTCCCTACGAGCAGTACTTC,CASSIDHIGSPYEQYF
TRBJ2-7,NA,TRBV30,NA,TGTGCCTGGAGTCAGCGAGACGAGCAGTACTTC,CAWSQRDEQYF
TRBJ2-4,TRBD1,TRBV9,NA,TGTGCCAGCAGCGTTCGGTCGACAGGGACCTTAGCCAAAAACATTCAGTACTTC,CASSVRSTGTLAKNIQYF
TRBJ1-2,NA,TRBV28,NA,TGTGCCAGCAGTTTTGGCCCCGGCTACACCTTC,CASSFGPGYTF
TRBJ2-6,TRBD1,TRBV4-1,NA,TGCGCCAGCAGCCAAGATCGGTCGACAGGGGGCCTTGGGGCCAACGTCCTGACTTTC,CASSQDRSTGGLGANVLTF
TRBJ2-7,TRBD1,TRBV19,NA,TGTGCCAGTAGGGGGACAGGGTCCACCTACGAGCAGTACTTC,CASRGTGSTYEQYF
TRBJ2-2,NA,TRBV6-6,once,TGTGCCAGCAGCCCGACATCTCTAGGGTTCGGGGGTTGGGTAGACACCGGGGAGCTGTTTTTT,CASSPTSLGFGGWVDTGELFF
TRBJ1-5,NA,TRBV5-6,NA,TGTGCCAGCAGCCTTACAGGGAGGGGGGATCAGCCCCAGCATTTT,CASSLTGRGDQPQHF
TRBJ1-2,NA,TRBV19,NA,TGTGCCAGTAGTCCCCGCGGAGGGGGACTATCTAACTATGGCTACACCTTC,CASSPRGGGLSNYGYTF
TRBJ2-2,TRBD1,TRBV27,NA,TGTGCCAGCAGTCCTCAGACAGGGGCGAACACCGGGGAGCTGTTTTTT,CASSPQTGANTGELFF
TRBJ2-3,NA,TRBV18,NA,TGTGCCAGCTCACCTCGGCAGGGCACAGATACGCAGTATTTT,CASSPRQGTDTQYF
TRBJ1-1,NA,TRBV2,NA,TGTGCCAGCTCCATGCGACAGCCTGAAGCTTTCTTT,CASSMRQPEAFF
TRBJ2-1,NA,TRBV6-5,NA,TGTGCCAGCAGTACGACAGGCTACAATGAGCAGTTCTTC,CASSTTGYNEQFF